These 32 T cell receptor beta chains share one sample of origin, sequenced in a study of OX40 agonist ivuxolimab in advanced cancers. Repertoires were generated with immunoSEQ multiplex PCR, while TCRdb's copy carries only in-frame clones and drops some. The repertoire holds roughly 33,000 clones, with about four fifths as singletons. The source material was CD4+ or CD8+ T cells sorted from blood, sampled in a trial of the OX40 agonist ivuxolimab. These receptors were taken from an adult with an advanced solid tumor such as melanoma, head and neck, liver or kidney cancer.

The chain joins TRBV5-6 to TRBJ2-1; D might be TRBD2 (7 bases). Per germline, CDR1 SGHDT and CDR2 YYEEEE. CDR3 size: 12 residues. V lost 2 bases, J lost 12 bases, and 12 bases lay in between. The CDR3 region has the DNA TGTGCCAGCAGCTTTGCGGGGGCCGGGCAGTTCTTC. Translating it yields CASSFAGAGQFF.

This chain connects TRBV9 to TRBJ2-3; the match to TRBD2 covers 9 bases. The CDR3 loop spans 16 amino acids. The junction had 2 bases not matched to a gene; V was cut back by 0 bases and J by 0 bases. Per germline, CDR1 SGDLS and CDR2 YYNGEE. CDR3 protein: CASSVGAGGSTDTQYF. The DNA for the CDR3 is TGTGCCAGCAGCGTAGGCGCGGGGGGGAGCACAGATACGCAGTATTTT.

In its sample, this clone is large. The V gene is TRBV25-1, the J gene TRBJ1-1; the D is unclear. Trimming pared 1 base from V and 1 base from J, leaving 4 bases between. The CDR3 has 13 residues. Germline V gives CDR1 MGHDK, CDR2 SYGVNS. The CDR3 coding sequence is TGTGCCAGCAGTGAATCTCCGAACACTGAAGCTTTCTTT. Encoded protein: CASSESPNTEAFF.

The rearrangement joins TRBV9 to TRBJ1-1; no firm D call. Per the germline V gene, CDR1 is SGDLS and CDR2 is YYNGEE. The germline V and J ends were trimmed by 0 bases and 1 base, with 7 bases remaining between them. The CDR3 consists of 14 residues. The CDR3 spells CASSVASANTEAFF. As DNA, the CDR3 is TGTGCCAGCAGCGTAGCGTCGGCGAACACTGAAGCTTTCTTT. The whole variable domain, filled in from reference TRBV9 and TRBJ1-1, reads DSGVTQTPKHLITATGQRVTLRCSPRSGDLSVYWYQQSLDQGLQFLIQYYNGEERAKGNILERFSAQQFPDLHSELNLSSLELGDSALYFCASSVASANTEAFFGQGTRLTVV.

Here the CDR3 DNA reads TGCGCCAGCAGCTTGGATGGGAGGGGGAATTCACCCCTCCACTTT. Translation gives CASSLDGRGNSPLHF. The chain combines TRBV5-1 with TRBJ1-6; perhaps TRBD1 as D (6 bases). Trimming cost V 0 bases and J 7 bases, with 11 bases left between them. The germline V gene encodes CDR1 SGHRS and CDR2 YFSETQ. CDR3 length: 15 residues.

This sequence joins TRBV5-1 and TRBJ2-3; D gene ambiguous. Per germline, CDR1 SGHRS and CDR2 YFSETQ. Trimming left V 3 bases short and J 6 bases short, with 5 bases between. The length of the CDR3 is 11 residues. CDR3 amino acids: CASSSFDTQYF. CDR3 in DNA: TGCGCCAGCAGCTCATTCGATACGCAGTATTTT.

This chain links TRBV4-1 with TRBJ1-1, with D possibly matching TRBD1 (6 bases). The germline V gene has CDR1 MGHRA and CDR2 YSYEKL. V was shortened by 0 bases and J by 5 bases, with 10 bases between the two germline ends. The CDR3 length is 14 residues. Here the CDR3 DNA reads TGCGCCAGCAGCCAAGATAGCAGGGGTACTGAAGCTTTCTTT. It translates to CASSQDSRGTEAFF.

This clone was counted once. This sequence joins TRBV28 and TRBJ1-2; TRBD1 might be the D (6 bases). Trimming left V 5 bases short and J 7 bases short, with 14 bases between. Germline V gene lookup returns CDR1 MDHEN and CDR2 SYDVKM. CDR3 length: 13 amino acids. The CDR3 nucleotides are TGTGCCAGCAGTCCCTCGGGGGGCCTTGGCTACACCTTC. It encodes CASSPSGGLGYTF.

The V and J genes are TRBV5-6 and TRBJ2-1; D might be TRBD1 (6 bases). CDR1 and CDR2 (germline): SGHDT, YYEEEE. CDR3 length: 16 residues. Trimming removed 0 bases from V and 3 bases from J, with 13 bases in between. This CDR3 is CASSLDPRDNYNEQFF. The CDR3 nucleotides read TGTGCCAGCAGCTTGGACCCCCGGGACAACTACAATGAGCAGTTCTTC. Filled out from reference TRBV5-6 and TRBJ2-1, the complete variable domain reads DAGVTQSPTHLIKTRGQQVTLRCSPKSGHDTVSWYQQALGQGPQFIFQYYEEEERQRGNFPDRFSGHQFPNYSSELNVNALLLGDSALYLCASSLDPRDNYNEQFFGPGTRLTVL.

This chain links TRBV9 with TRBJ2-3; 9 bases are a match to TRBD2. J lost 3 bases, V lost 1 base, and 12 bases had no gene match. In germline, CDR1 is SGDLS, CDR2 YYNGEE. The CDR3 extends over 18 amino acids. CDR3 nucleotides: TGTGCCAGCAGCGTACAGAGTAGCGGGAGTGGTTTTACAGATACGCAGTATTTT. This codes for CASSVQSSGSGFTDTQYF.

This clone was detected a few times. J is TRBJ2-7 and V is TRBV11-2; 12 bases line up with TRBD2. The V segment lost 2 bases and the J segment 0 bases; nucleotides outside the gene matches: 8. The CDR3 has 18 amino acids. CDR1 is SGHAT and CDR2 is FQNNGV in the germline V gene. The CDR3 is CASSLYSSGGVSSYEQYF. The CDR3 DNA sequence: TGTGCCAGCAGCTTATATTCTAGCGGGGGGGTGAGCTCCTACGAGCAGTACTTC. Full variable domain (rest looked up from reference TRBV11-2 and TRBJ2-7): EAGVAQSPRYKIIEKRQSVAFWCNPISGHATLYWYQQILGQGPKLLIQFQNNGVVDDSQLPKDRFSAERLKGVDSTLKIQPAKLEDSAVYLCASSLYSSGGVSSYEQYFGPGTRLTVT.

This clone was picked up one time. This sequence joins TRBV4-1 and TRBJ2-2; no definite D call. The CDR3 sequence is 15 residues long. Germline V CDR1 and CDR2: MGHRA, YSYEKL. Trimming removed 0 bases at V and 5 bases at J, with 10 bases between. The CDR3, as DNA: TGCGCCAGCAGCCAAGATGGTACAGCTACCGGGGAGCTGTTTTTT. It codes for CASSQDGTATGELFF.

The rearrangement links TRBV18 to TRBJ2-7; tentative D call: TRBD2 (5 bases). Trimming removed 1 base at V and 0 bases at J, with 10 bases between. The CDR3 sequence is 15 residues long. CDR1 and CDR2 (germline): KGHSH, LQKENI. The DNA for the CDR3 is TGTGCCAGCTCACCACTAACGGGGAGCTCCTACGAGCAGTACTTC. Protein product: CASSPLTGSSYEQYF.

The J gene is TRBJ1-5, the V gene TRBV9; TRBD1 might be the D (5 bases). Germline assignment: CDR1 SGDLS and CDR2 YYNGEE. V lost 0 bases and J 9 bases, leaving 10 bases between the germline ends. The CDR3 is made up of 13 amino acids. This CDR3 reads CASSVGVGRPQHF. The CDR3 DNA reads as TGTGCCAGCAGCGTAGGGGTGGGACGGCCCCAGCATTTT.

This chain joins TRBV20-1 and TRBJ1-2; TRBD1 matches 8 bases. Germline V CDR1 and CDR2: DFQATT, SNEGSKA (reference sequence). The trim removed 6 bases at V and 10 bases at J, leaving 7 bases unmatched. The CDR3 has 11 amino acids. The CDR3 region is CSATAGGVYTF. DNA for the CDR3: TGCAGTGCCACCGCAGGGGGCGTCTACACCTTC.

CDR3 region: CASSVPGTGTAANVLTF. The CDR3 bases are TGTGCCAGCAGCGTCCCCGGGACAGGGACTGCGGCCAACGTCCTGACTTTC. This chain connects TRBV9 to TRBJ2-6, with 9 bases aligning to TRBD1. The trim removed 2 bases at V and 6 bases at J, leaving 9 bases unmatched. Per germline, CDR1 SGDLS and CDR2 YYNGEE. The CDR3 runs to 17 residues.

The CDR3 region is CASSQAGDSTNEKLFF. As DNA, the CDR3 is TGCGCCAGCAGCCAAGCTGGGGACTCAACTAATGAAAAACTGTTTTTT. J is TRBJ1-4 and V is TRBV4-1; possibly TRBD1 for D (5 bases). Trimming took 1 base from V and 0 from J, leaving 9 bases between them. This CDR3 comprises 16 residues. Germline lookup yields CDR1 MGHRA and CDR2 YSYEKL.

This rearrangement joins TRBV18 to TRBJ1-2; D not resolved. The CDR3 length is 14 residues. CDR1 KGHSH and CDR2 LQKENI come from the germline V gene. V lost 3 bases to trimming and J lost 6 bases, with 14 bases between them. CDR3 coding DNA: TGTGCCAGCTCACCTCAGGAGTCCAGGCATGGCTACACCTTC. It is translated as CASSPQESRHGYTF.

The chain has TRBV2 and TRBJ1-2, with D possibly matching TRBD1 (5 bases). Trimming removed 6 bases from V and 3 bases from J, with 17 bases in between. Germline-derived CDR1 and CDR2 are SNHLY and FYNNEI. The CDR3 spans 15 residues. CDR3 nucleotides: TGTGCCAGCAGGCCCGAGTGGGGGGTTCACTATGGCTACACCTTC. Amino acids: CASRPEWGVHYGYTF.

The V call is TRBV5-1, the J call TRBJ2-2, with D hard to call. Germline V gives CDR1 SGHRS, CDR2 YFSETQ. The V end lost 2 bases, the J end lost 0 bases, and 17 bases lay between the germline ends. The CDR3 is 18 amino acids. The CDR3 here is CASSLNFRVFTNTGELFF. Here the CDR3 DNA reads TGCGCCAGCAGCTTAAACTTTCGGGTTTTTACGAACACCGGGGAGCTGTTTTTT.

This chain links TRBV15 with TRBJ2-2, with 10 bases matching TRBD2. With V trimmed by 7 bases and J by 7 bases, 6 bases remained unmatched. Germline CDR1 is LNHNV and CDR2 is YYDKDF (reference sequence). The CDR3 runs to 14 residues. CDR3 coding DNA: TGTGCCACCACCTTAGCGGGAGGTATCGGGGAGCTGTTTTTT. Translated: CATTLAGGIGELFF.

This sequence joins TRBV7-6 and TRBJ2-5; 8 bases are a match to TRBD2. Trimming at V came to 5 bases and at J to 4 bases, leaving 12 bases not matched to a gene. Looked up from germline, CDR1 is SGHVS and CDR2 is FNYEAQ. This CDR3 has 16 residues. CDR3 nucleotide sequence: TGTGCCAGCAGCCCGCGGGGGGCGCAAAGGGGAGAGACCCAGTACTTC. Translation: CASSPRGAQRGETQYF.

The gene calls are TRBV9 and TRBJ2-2, with 8 bases lining up with TRBD1. The CDR3 loop spans 16 amino acids. Trimming at V came to 0 bases and at J to 1 base, leaving 2 bases not matched to a gene. Germline V gene lookup returns CDR1 SGDLS and CDR2 YYNGEE. The chain's CDR3 is CASSVGGTGNTGELFF. Here the CDR3 DNA reads TGTGCCAGCAGCGTAGGCGGGACAGGGAACACCGGGGAGCTGTTTTTT.

The chain combines TRBV5-4 with TRBJ2-6; D is possibly TRBD1 or TRBD2 (5 bases each). Germline CDR1 reads SGHNT; CDR2 reads YYREEE (reference sequence). V was cut by 4 bases and J by 1 base, with 12 bases left in between. CDR3 size: 16 residues. The CDR3 is CASSRPGASGANVLTF. The CDR3 coding sequence is TGTGCCAGCAGCCGTCCCGGGGCATCTGGGGCCAACGTCCTGACTTTC.

This clone is a singleton in its sample. The J gene is TRBJ1-1, the V gene TRBV10-2; tentatively, D is TRBD1 (5 bases). V was shortened by 7 bases and J by 4 bases, with 16 bases between the two germline ends. This CDR3 is built from 14 residues. CDR1 is WSHSY, CDR2 SAAADI, per germline. CDR3 DNA: TGCGCCAGCACACTAATGGGGGGGGGCACTGAAGCTTTCTTT. Translation: CASTLMGGGTEAFF.

V gene TRBV4-1 combines with J gene TRBJ1-5; possibly TRBD1 for D (5 bases). The CDR3 runs 15 residues. The germline V and J ends were trimmed by 1 base and 4 bases, with 11 bases remaining between them. Germline V gene sequence: CDR1 MGHRA, CDR2 YSYEKL. CDR3 nucleotides: TGCGCCAGCAGCCAAGGGCGGGGGGAAAATCAGCCCCAGCATTTT. Protein product: CASSQGRGENQPQHF.

V gene TRBV2 combines with J gene TRBJ1-5, with D possibly matching TRBD1 (6 bases). The CDR3 sequence is 15 residues long. Germline values: CDR1 SNHLY, CDR2 FYNNEI. V shed 7 bases and J shed 4 bases, with 17 bases lying between them. The CDR3 DNA reads as TGTGCCAGCAAGTTCCAGGGGCAGCCTAATCAGCCCCAGCATTTT. This gives the protein CASKFQGQPNQPQHF.

V is TRBV7-9 and J is TRBJ2-2, with D possibly being TRBD2 (6 bases). Trimming took 3 bases from V and 5 from J, leaving 10 bases between them. Germline CDR1 reads SEHNR; CDR2 reads FQNEAQ (reference sequence). The CDR3 covers 14 residues. The CDR3, as DNA: TGTGCCAGCAGCTTGGAGACTAGGACCGGGGAGCTGTTTTTT. It translates to CASSLETRTGELFF.

V and J are TRBV5-1 and TRBJ2-5, with D perhaps matching TRBD1 (5 bases). Trimming stripped 0 bases from V and 2 bases from J, with 14 bases between. The CDR3 contains 16 residues. Per the germline V gene, CDR1 is SGHRS and CDR2 is YFSETQ. The CDR3 sequence is CASSLGAGWAQETQYF. The CDR3 bases are TGCGCCAGCAGCTTGGGTGCAGGGTGGGCACAAGAGACCCAGTACTTC.

The chain couples TRBV7-3 to TRBJ2-3; 14 bases fit TRBD2. The CDR3 loop spans 19 amino acids. CDR1 is SGHTA, CDR2 FQGTGA, per germline. V lost 2 bases and J lost 0; bases outside the gene matches: 7. CDR3 loop: CASSLQRLAGGESTDTQYF. The CDR3 nucleotides are TGTGCCAGCAGCTTACAGCGACTAGCGGGAGGGGAGAGCACAGATACGCAGTATTTT.

This chain uses TRBV5-1 with TRBJ2-7; no clear D gene. V was pared by 0 bases and J by 3 bases, with 7 bases between. The germline CDR1 and CDR2 sequences are SGHRS and YFSETQ. The CDR3 covers 13 residues. CDR3 bases: TGCGCCAGCAGCTTGGGGGCGGTCTACGAGCAGTACTTC. This gives the protein CASSLGAVYEQYF.

This rearrangement joins TRBV11-2 to TRBJ1-1, with a tentative D call TRBD1 (6 bases). The V end was cut by 5 bases, the J end by 4 bases, with 14 bases between. Looked up from germline, CDR1 is SGHAT and CDR2 is FQNNGV. The CDR3 is 14 amino acids. The CDR3 bases are TGTGCCAGCAGCGGGCCGGGGGGCTCCACTGAAGCTTTCTTT. Translated: CASSGPGGSTEAFF.